Presented here are 5 T cell receptor beta chains from one specimen sequenced in a study of PD-1 blockade in classical Hodgkin lymphoma. There was relapse after autologous stem cell transplantation in every patient, and there was variation in brentuximab vedotin exposure. CD8+ T cells were isolated from thawed PBMCs by magnetic negative selection. Repertoires were generated with immunoSEQ multiplex PCR, while TCRdb's copy carries only in-frame clones and drops some. Found here are 12,000 or so clones, 84% of them singletons; the top ten hold approximately 38%. Source: CD8+ T cells from blood, taken at baseline. The receptors here all came from a human donor with classical Hodgkin lymphoma.

This rearrangement joins TRBV28 to TRBJ2-7; TRBD2 agrees at 7 bases. With 6 bases clipped from V and 0 bases from J, the junction kept 5 bases outside the gene matches. Looked up from germline, CDR1 is MDHEN and CDR2 is SYDVKM. The CDR3 loop spans 14 amino acids. The CDR3 reads CASSGDYHSYEQYF. The CDR3 bases are TGTGCCAGCAGCGGGGACTACCACTCCTACGAGCAGTACTTC.

This clone was seen more than once but under ten times. CDR3 sequence (DNA): TGTGCCAGCAGCGTAGATGGTAGCGGGGCCTACGAGCAGTACTTC. Protein: CASSVDGSGAYEQYF. The chain couples TRBV9 to TRBJ2-7; 8 nucleotides agree with TRBD2. The germline V gene encodes CDR1 SGDLS and CDR2 YYNGEE. The CDR3 covers 15 residues. V shed 0 bases, J shed 2 bases, and the junction held 4 bases outside the gene matches.

The chain couples TRBV27 to TRBJ2-2, with TRBD1 as a possible D gene (7 bases). Trimming shortened V by 6 bases and J by 6 bases, and 14 bases separated the two germline ends. In germline, CDR1 is MNHEY, CDR2 SMNVEV (reference sequence). The length of the CDR3 is 14 residues. The CDR3 DNA follows: TGTGCCAGCAGCGGAGGGACAGTCCCCGGGGAGCTGTTTTTT. Translation: CASSGGTVPGELFF.

V gene TRBV29-1 combines with J gene TRBJ1-2; D gene uncertain. The CDR3 is 12 residues long. V was trimmed by 1 base and J by 2 bases, leaving 5 bases between them. Germline-derived CDR1 and CDR2 are SQVTM and ANQGSEA. The CDR3 DNA sequence: TGCAGCGTTGAAGCGGAGAACTATGGCTACACCTTC. Residues: CSVEAENYGYTF.

The chain is built from TRBV14 and TRBJ2-1; D unclear. CDR3 size: 13 residues. V lost 0 bases and J lost 8, with 8 bases in between. CDR1 and CDR2 (germline): SGHDN, FVKESK. The CDR3 DNA is TGTGCCAGCAGCCAAGAACGGTACTATGAGCAGTTCTTC. Its protein product is CASSQERYYEQFF.